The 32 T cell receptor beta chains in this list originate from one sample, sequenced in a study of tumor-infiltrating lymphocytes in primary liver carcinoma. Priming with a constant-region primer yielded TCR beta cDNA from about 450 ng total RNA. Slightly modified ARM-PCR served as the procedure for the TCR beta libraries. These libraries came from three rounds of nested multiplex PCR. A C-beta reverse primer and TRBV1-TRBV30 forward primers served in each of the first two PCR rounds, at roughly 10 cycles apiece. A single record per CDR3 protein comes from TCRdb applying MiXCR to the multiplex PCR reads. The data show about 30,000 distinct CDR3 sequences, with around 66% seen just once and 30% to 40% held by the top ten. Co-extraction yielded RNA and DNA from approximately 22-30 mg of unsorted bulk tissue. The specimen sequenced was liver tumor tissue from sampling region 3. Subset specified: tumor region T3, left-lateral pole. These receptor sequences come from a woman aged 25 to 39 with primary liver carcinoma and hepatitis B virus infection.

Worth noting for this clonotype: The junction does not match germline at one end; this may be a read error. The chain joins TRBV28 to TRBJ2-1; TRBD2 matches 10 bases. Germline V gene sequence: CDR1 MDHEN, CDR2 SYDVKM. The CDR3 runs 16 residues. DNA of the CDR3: TGTGCTAGCAGTTCACAGCGGGAGGGTCGACACAATGAGCAGTTCTTC. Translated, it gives CASSSQREGRHNEQFF.

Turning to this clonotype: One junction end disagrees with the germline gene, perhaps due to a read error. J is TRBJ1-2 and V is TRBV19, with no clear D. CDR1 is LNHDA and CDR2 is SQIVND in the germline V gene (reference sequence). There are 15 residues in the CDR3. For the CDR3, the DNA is TGTACCAGTAGTGCGGGCCTCCGCCCGATCTATGGCTACACCTTC. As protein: CTSSAGLRPIYGYTF.

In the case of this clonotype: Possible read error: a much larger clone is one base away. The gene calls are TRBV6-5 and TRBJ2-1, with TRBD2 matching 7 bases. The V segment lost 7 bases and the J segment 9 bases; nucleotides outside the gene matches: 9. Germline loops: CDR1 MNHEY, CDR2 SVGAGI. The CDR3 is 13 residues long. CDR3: CASIHGLDGEQFF. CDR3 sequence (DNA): TGTGCCAGCATTCACGGACTAGACGGTGAGCAGTTCTTC.

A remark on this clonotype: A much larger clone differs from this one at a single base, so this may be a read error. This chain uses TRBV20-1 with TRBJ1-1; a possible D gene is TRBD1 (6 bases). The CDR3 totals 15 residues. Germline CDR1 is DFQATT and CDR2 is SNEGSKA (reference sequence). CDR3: CCARDGTSLNTEAFF. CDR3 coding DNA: TGCTGTGCTAGAGATGGGACAAGCTTGAACACTGAAGCTTTCTTT.

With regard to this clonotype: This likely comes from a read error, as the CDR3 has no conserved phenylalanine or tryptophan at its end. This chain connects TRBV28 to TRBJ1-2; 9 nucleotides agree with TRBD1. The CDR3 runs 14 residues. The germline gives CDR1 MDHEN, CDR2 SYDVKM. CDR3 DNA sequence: TGTACCGGCAGTTTATCGGGACAGGGATCTGGCTACACCATC. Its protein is CTGSLSGQGSGYTI.

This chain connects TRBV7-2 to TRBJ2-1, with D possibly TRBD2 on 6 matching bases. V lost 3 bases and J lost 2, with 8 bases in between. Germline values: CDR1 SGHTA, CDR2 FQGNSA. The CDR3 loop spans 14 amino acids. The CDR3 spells CASSFSGAYNEQFF. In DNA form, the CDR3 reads TGTGCCAGCAGCTTTTCGGGAGCCTACAATGAGCAGTTCTTC.

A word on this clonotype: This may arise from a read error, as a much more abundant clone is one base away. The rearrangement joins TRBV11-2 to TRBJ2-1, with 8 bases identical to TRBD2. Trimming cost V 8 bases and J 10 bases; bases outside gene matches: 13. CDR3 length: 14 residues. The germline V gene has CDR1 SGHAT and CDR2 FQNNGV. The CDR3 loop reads CASCPARGAQEQFF. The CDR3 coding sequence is TGTGCCAGCTGTCCCGCGCGGGGGGCCCAAGAGCAGTTCTTC.

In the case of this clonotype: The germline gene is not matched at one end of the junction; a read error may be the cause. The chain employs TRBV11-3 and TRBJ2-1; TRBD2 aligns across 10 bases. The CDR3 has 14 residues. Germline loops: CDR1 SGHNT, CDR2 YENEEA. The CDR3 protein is CASSTSGTENERFF. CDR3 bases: TGTGCCAGCAGCACTAGCGGGACAGAAAACGAGCGGTTCTTC.

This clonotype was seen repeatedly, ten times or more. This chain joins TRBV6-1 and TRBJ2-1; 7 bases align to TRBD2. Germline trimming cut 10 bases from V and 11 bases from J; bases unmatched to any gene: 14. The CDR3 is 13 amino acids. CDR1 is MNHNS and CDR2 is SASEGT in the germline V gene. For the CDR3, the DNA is TGTGCCACAATTGGGCTAGCGGTGCCCCAGCAGTTCTTC. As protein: CATIGLAVPQQFF.

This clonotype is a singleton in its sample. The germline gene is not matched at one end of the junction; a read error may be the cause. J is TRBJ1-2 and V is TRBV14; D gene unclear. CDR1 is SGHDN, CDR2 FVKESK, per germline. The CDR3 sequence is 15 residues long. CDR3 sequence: CANSQDIGGAYGYTF. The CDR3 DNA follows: TGTGCCAACAGCCAAGATATAGGAGGAGCCTATGGCTACACCTTC.

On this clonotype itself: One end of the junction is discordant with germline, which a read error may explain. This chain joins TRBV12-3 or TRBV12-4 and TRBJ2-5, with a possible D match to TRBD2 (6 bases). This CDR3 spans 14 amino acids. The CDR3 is CASSSTRRGEIQYF. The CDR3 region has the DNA TGTGCTAGCAGCTCAACAAGGAGGGGAGAGATCCAGTACTTC.

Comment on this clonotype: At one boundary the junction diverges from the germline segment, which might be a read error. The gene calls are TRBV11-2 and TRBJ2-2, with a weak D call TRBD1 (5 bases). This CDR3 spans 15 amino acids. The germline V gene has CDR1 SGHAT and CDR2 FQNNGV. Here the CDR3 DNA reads TGTGCCAGCAGTTTGGGCGTGATGGACACTGGGGAGCTGTTTTTT. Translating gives CASSLGVMDTGELFF.

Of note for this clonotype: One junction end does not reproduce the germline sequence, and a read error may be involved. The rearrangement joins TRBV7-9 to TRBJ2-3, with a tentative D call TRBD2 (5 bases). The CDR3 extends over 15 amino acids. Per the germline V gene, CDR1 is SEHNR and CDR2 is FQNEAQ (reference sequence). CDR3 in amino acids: CVSSKLVGVGGTQYF. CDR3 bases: TGTGTCAGCAGCAAACTAGTGGGAGTAGGTGGTACGCAGTATTTT.

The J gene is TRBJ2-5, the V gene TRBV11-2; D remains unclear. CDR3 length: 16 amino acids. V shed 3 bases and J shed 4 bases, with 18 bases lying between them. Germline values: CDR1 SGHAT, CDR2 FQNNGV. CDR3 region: CASSFRTRTNRETQYF. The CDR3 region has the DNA TGTGCCAGCAGCTTTCGAACCAGAACTAACCGAGAGACCCAGTACTTC.

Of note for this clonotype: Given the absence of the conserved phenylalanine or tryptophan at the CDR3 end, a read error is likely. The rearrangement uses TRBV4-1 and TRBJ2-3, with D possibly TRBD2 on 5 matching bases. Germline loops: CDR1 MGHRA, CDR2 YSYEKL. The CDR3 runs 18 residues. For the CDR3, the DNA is TGCGTCAGCAGCCAACTAGGCATGGAAGCTGAAGACTCGGATACGCAGTATTCT. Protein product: CVSSQLGMEAEDSDTQYS.

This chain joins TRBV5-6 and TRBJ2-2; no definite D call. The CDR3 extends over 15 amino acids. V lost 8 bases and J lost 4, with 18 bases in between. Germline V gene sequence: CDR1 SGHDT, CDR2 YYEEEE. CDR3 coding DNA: TGTGCCAGTAGTCTGGTACCCAGAGTCACCGGGGAGCTGTTTTTT. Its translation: CASSLVPRVTGELFF.

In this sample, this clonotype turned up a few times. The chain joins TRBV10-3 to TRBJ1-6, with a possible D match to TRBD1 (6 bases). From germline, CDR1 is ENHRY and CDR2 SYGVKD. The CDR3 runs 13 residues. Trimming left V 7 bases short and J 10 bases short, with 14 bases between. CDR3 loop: CAIMQGFESPLHF. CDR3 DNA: TGTGCCATCATGCAGGGGTTCGAATCACCCCTCCACTTT.

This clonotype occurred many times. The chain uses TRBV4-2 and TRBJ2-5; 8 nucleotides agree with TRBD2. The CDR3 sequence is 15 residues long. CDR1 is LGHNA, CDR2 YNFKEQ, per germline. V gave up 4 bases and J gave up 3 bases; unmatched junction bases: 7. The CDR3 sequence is CASSLGTSSEETQYF. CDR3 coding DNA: TGTGCCAGCAGCCTTGGGACTAGTTCCGAAGAGACCCAGTACTTC.

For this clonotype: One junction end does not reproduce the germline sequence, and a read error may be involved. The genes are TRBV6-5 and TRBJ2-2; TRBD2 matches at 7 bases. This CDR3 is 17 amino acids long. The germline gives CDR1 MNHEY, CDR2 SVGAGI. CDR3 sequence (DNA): TGTGCCGGCCAGGGCCGGCTTGCGGGAGTGGTTCGTGGGGAACTGTTTTTT. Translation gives CAGQGRLAGVVRGELFF.

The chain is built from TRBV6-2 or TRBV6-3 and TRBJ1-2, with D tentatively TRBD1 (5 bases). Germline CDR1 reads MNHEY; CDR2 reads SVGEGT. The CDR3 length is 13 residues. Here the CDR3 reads CDSSPQADYGYTF. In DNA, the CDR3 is TGTGATAGCAGTCCACAGGCAGACTATGGCTACACCTTC.

In nucleotides, the CDR3 is TGTGCCAGCAGCATAGGCCCCCCGGGACAGGGGCGAGAGACCCAGTACTTC. It translates to CASSIGPPGQGRETQYF. The rearrangement joins TRBV11-2 to TRBJ2-5; 10 positions agree with TRBD1. The V gene's germline CDR1 is SGHAT and CDR2 FQNNGV. The junction had 13 bases not matched to a gene; V was cut back by 5 bases and J by 4 bases. This CDR3 region has 17 residues. Variable domain in full (rest from reference TRBV11-2 and TRBJ2-5): EAGVAQSPRYKIIEKRQSVAFWCNPISGHATLYWYQQILGQGPKLLIQFQNNGVVDDSQLPKDRFSAERLKGVDSTLKIQPAKLEDSAVYLCASSIGPPGQGRETQYFGPGTRLLVL.

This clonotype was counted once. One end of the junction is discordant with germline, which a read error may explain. This CDR3 is CSLVNRLHYNEQFF. Written as DNA, the CDR3 is TGCAGCCTTGTGAACAGGCTTCACTACAATGAACAGTTCTTC. V usage is TRBV29-1 and J usage is TRBJ2-1; TRBD1 might be the D (5 bases). CDR1 and CDR2 (germline): SQVTM, ANQGSEA. The CDR3 runs to 14 residues.

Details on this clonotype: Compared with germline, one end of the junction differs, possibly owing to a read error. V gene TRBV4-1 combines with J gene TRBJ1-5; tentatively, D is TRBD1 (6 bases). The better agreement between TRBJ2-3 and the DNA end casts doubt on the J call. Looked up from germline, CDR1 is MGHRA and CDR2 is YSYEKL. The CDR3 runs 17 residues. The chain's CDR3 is CASSQEYEGVGNQPQYF. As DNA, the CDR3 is TGCGCTAGCAGCCAAGAGTATGAGGGGGTCGGCAATCAGCCCCAGTATTTT.

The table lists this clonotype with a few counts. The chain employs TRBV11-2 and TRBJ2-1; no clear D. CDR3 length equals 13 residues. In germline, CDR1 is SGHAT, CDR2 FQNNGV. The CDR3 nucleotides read TGTGCTAGTAGCTCATCGGTTACGAATGAGCAGTTCTTC. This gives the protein CASSSSVTNEQFF.

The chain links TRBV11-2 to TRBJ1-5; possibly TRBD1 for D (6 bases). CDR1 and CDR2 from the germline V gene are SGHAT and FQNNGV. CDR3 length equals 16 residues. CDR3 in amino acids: CTGSLNFGTSNQPQHF. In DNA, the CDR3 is TGTACCGGCAGCTTAAATTTCGGGACATCGAATCAGCCCCAGCATTTT.

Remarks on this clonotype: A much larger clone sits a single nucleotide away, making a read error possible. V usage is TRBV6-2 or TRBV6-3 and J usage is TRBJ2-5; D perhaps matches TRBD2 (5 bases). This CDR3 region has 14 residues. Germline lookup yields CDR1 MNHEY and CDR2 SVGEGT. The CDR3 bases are TGTGCCAGAAGTTACAGCGGCCCCCAAGAGACCCAGTACTTC. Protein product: CARSYSGPQETQYF.

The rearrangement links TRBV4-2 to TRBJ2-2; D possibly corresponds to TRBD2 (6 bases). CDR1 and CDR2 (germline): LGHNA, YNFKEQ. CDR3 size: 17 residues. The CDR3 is CACSQDREDTNTGELFF. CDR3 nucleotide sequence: TGTGCATGCAGCCAAGATAGGGAGGACACGAACACCGGGGAGCTGTTTTTT.

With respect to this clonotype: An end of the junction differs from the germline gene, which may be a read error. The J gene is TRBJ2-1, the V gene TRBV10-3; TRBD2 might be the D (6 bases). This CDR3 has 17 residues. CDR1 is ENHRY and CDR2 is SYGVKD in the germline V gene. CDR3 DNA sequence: TGTGCCATCAGTGAGACCATGGCGGCTAGCGCTTACAATGACCAGCTCTTC. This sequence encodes CAISETMAASAYNDQLF.

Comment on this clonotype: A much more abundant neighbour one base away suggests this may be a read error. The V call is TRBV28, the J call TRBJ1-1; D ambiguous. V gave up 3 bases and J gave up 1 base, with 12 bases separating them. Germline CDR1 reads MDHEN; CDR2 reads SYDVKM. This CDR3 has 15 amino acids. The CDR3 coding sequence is TGTGCCAGCAGTTTTCATTCTAGGGAGAACACTGAAGCTTTCTTT. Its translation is CASSFHSRENTEAFF.

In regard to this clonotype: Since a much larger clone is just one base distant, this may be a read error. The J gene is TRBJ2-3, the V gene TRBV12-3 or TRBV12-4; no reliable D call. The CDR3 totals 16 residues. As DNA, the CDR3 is TGTGCCAACAGTGACGTAGGGCCACGGAGTGCCTATACGCAGTATTTT. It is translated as CANSDVGPRSAYTQYF.

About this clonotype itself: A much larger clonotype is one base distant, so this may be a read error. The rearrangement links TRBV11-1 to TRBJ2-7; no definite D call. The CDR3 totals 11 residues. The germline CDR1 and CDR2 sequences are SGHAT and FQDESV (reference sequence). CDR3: CASRIPYVQYF. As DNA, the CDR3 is TGTGCCAGCAGGATTCCCTACGTGCAGTACTTC.

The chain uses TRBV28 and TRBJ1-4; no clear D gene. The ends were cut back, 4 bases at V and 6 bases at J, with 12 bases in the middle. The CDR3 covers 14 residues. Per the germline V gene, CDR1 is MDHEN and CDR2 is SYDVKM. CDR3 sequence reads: CASSYPGWYEKLFF. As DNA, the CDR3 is TGTGCCAGCAGTTACCCGGGCTGGTATGAAAAACTGTTTTTT. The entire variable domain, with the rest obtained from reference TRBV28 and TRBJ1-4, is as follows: DVKVTQSSRYLVKRTGEKVFLECVQDMDHENMFWYRQDPGLGLRLIYFSYDVKMKEKGDIPEGYSVSREKKERFSLILESASTNQTSMYLCASSYPGWYEKLFFGSGTQLSVL.